This note documents a single TCR beta chain sequence. What it recognizes is unknown. CD4+CD127+ cells were sorted as the conventional CD4 T cells. These data belong to a study of B cell selection in AIRE deficiency. Study-level results: Shared Treg sequences were biased toward short CDR3s with few non-templated nucleotide insertions.

The CDR3 is 13 residues long. Per the germline V gene, CDR1 is SGHRS and CDR2 is YFSETQ. V lost 0 bases and J lost 6, with 9 bases in between. The table came from immunoSEQ multiplex PCR; TCRdb's copy has only in-frame clones and leaves some out. This sample has about 25,000 clones, with roughly 96% found just once. Sequenced: CD4+CD127+ conventional T cells sorted from PBMCs. This chain connects TRBV5-1 to TRBJ1-2; D remains ambiguous. This clonotype was sampled from a human donor in good health. In DNA form, the CDR3 reads TGCGCCAGCAGCTTGGCGGCCCATAATGGCTACACCTTC. Translating it yields CASSLAAHNGYTF.